This passage covers 8 T cell receptor beta chains from one sample sequenced in a study of blood T cell repertoires in COVID-19. Measured with immunoSEQ multiplex PCR; TCRdb has only the in-frame clones, and not every one. The sample has roughly 160,000 clones; roughly 85% are singletons. Specimen: PBMCs or T cells enriched from blood (not recorded which). Source of these receptors: a woman in her sixties or seventies in a cohort exposed to, infected with or recovered from COVID-19 (not recorded which).

The rearrangement uses TRBV11-2 and TRBJ2-7; 8 nucleotides line up with TRBD2. In germline, CDR1 is SGHAT, CDR2 FQNNGV. The CDR3 runs to 14 residues. The J segment lost 3 bases and the V segment lost 5 bases, leaving 6 bases of the junction unmatched. The CDR3 DNA reads TGTGCCAGCAGCCTAACTAGCGGAGACTACGAGCAGTACTTC. Amino acids: CASSLTSGDYEQYF. Full variable domain (rest looked up from reference TRBV11-2 and TRBJ2-7): EAGVAQSPRYKIIEKRQSVAFWCNPISGHATLYWYQQILGQGPKLLIQFQNNGVVDDSQLPKDRFSAERLKGVDSTLKIQPAKLEDSAVYLCASSLTSGDYEQYFGPGTRLTVT.

The chain couples TRBV4-1 to TRBJ2-7, with a weak D call TRBD2 (6 bases). Trimming removed 3 bases from V and 10 bases from J, with 28 bases in between. CDR3 size: 17 residues. Germline V lookup: CDR1 MGHRA, CDR2 YSYEKL. The CDR3 sequence is CASSHGGMAGRDSRQYF. For the CDR3, the DNA is TGCGCCAGCAGCCATGGCGGGATGGCGGGACGGGACTCTAGACAGTACTTC.

The rearrangement uses TRBV9 and TRBJ2-1; tentatively, D is TRBD2 (6 bases). This CDR3 spans 13 amino acids. Germline values: CDR1 SGDLS, CDR2 YYNGEE. The V and J ends lost 2 bases and 10 bases respectively, with 13 bases between them. DNA for the CDR3: TGTGCCAGCAGCGTGGGAAGGGGAGGAGAGCAGTTCTTC. Protein: CASSVGRGGEQFF.

This clone was recorded once. J is TRBJ1-1 and V is TRBV6-5, with D perhaps TRBD1 (6 bases). The CDR3 is 14 amino acids. CDR1 is MNHEY and CDR2 is SVGAGI in the germline V gene. The V and J ends lost 2 bases and 5 bases respectively, with 12 bases between them. CDR3 DNA: TGTGCCAGCAGTTACGTGTCAGGGGAAACTGAAGCTTTCTTT. This codes for CASSYVSGETEAFF.

V gene TRBV28 combines with J gene TRBJ2-5; 8 bases fit TRBD1. Germline V gene data show CDR1 as MDHEN and CDR2 as SYDVKM. This CDR3 contains 15 residues. The trim removed 5 bases at V and 5 bases at J, leaving 10 bases unmatched. In nucleotides, the CDR3 is TGTGCCAGCAGTCCCGGACAGGGCTTAGGGGAGACCCAGTACTTC. Translating gives CASSPGQGLGETQYF.

The J gene is TRBJ1-2, the V gene TRBV28; 7 bases line up with TRBD1. Germline CDR1 MDHEN, CDR2 SYDVKM. The CDR3 extends over 13 amino acids. Trimming at V came to 6 bases and at J to 6 bases, leaving 7 bases not matched to a gene. The CDR3 DNA sequence: TGTGCCAGCAGCCAGACAGGGCTTCATGGCTACACCTTC. This codes for CASSQTGLHGYTF.

Many counts were recorded for this clone. The genes are TRBV15 and TRBJ2-7; 7 nucleotides agree with TRBD1. Germline V gives CDR1 LNHNV, CDR2 YYDKDF (reference sequence). The CDR3 covers 14 residues. V shed 3 bases and J 2 bases; nucleotides not matched to a gene: 4. The CDR3 loop is CATSRDRGPYEQYF. In DNA form, the CDR3 reads TGTGCCACCAGCAGGGATAGGGGGCCCTACGAGCAGTACTTC.

This clone was seen more than once but under ten times. The V and J genes are TRBV27 and TRBJ1-1; D is undetermined. This CDR3 is 13 amino acids long. V was cut by 5 bases and J by 11 bases, with 18 bases left in between. The germline CDR1 and CDR2 sequences are MNHEY and SMNVEV (reference sequence). CDR3 in DNA: TGTGCCAGCAGTCCATACGTTGCTGCCGAGGCTTTCTTT. Translation gives CASSPYVAAEAFF.